This paragraph covers one T cell receptor beta chain sequence. TCRdb itself ran the 5' RACE reads through MiXCR, one entry per CDR3 protein. Counted here are about 46,000 distinct CDR3 sequences, 25% to 30% occurring once; the ten biggest clones make up about 2%. Per germline, CDR1 SGDLS and CDR2 YYNGEE. The CDR3 runs to 12 residues. V was clipped by 1 base and J by 6 bases, with 8 bases between them. This TCR derives from a female donor with breast cancer. V usage is TRBV9 and J usage is TRBJ2-7; a possible D gene is TRBD1 (5 bases). The sequenced sample consisted of naive CD4+ T cells sorted from blood. Stated subset: naive CD4+ T cells, CD4+CD45RA+CD25-. DNA for the CDR3: TGTGCCAGCAGCGTATTGGGGCGCGAGCAGTACTTC. It codes for CASSVLGREQYF.